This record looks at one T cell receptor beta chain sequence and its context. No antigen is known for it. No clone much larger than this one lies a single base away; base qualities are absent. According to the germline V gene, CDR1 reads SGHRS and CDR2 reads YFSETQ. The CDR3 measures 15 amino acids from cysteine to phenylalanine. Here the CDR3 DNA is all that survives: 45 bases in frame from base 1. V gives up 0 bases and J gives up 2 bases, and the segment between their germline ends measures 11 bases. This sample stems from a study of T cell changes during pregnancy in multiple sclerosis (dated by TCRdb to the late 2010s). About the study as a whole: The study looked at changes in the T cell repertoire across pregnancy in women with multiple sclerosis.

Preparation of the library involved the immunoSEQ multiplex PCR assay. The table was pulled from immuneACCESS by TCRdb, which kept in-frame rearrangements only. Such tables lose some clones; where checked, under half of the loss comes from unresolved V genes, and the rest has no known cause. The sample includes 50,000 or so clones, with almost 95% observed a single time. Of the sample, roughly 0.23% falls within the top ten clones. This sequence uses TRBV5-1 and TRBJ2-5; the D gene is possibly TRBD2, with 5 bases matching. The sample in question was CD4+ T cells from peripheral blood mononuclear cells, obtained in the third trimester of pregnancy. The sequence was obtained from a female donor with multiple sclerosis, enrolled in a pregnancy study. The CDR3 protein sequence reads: CASSLGRTSQETQYF. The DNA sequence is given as TGCGCCAGCAGCTTGGGTAGGACTTCACAAGAGACCCAGTACTTC.